A single sample gave rise to the 14 T cell receptor beta chains below, sequenced in a study of tumor-infiltrating lymphocytes in glioblastoma multiforme. Multiple V-beta primers and a C-beta primer amplified TCRB from RNA. MiXCR, applied by TCRdb to the multiplex PCR reads, yields one record per CDR3 protein. In the table there are about 15,000 distinct CDR3 sequences, 70% to 75% of which are singletons. Sequencing used brain tumor tissue. The receptor set was obtained from a male donor with glioblastoma.

The rearrangement joins TRBV12-3 or TRBV12-4 to TRBJ2-2, with 11 nucleotides matching TRBD1. This CDR3 is built from 17 residues. V lost 7 bases to trimming and J lost 4 bases; unmatched junction nucleotides: 11. This chain's CDR3 is CASTTSDRGHPTGELFF. The CDR3 region has the DNA TGTGCCAGCACCACATCGGACAGGGGGCATCCCACCGGGGAGCTGTTTTTT.

This sequence joins TRBV12-3 or TRBV12-4 and TRBJ2-7; 10 bases align to TRBD2. J was trimmed by 4 bases and V by 5 bases; bases with no gene match: 5. CDR3 size: 14 residues. CDR3 region: CASSPSGRGYEQYF. The CDR3 region has the DNA TGTGCCAGCAGTCCAAGCGGGAGGGGGTACGAGCAGTACTTC.

The rearrangement joins TRBV29-1 to TRBJ1-2; D is unclear. Germline V gene lookup returns CDR1 SQVTM and CDR2 ANQGSEA. Trimming left V 3 bases short and J 3 bases short, with 11 bases between. The CDR3 has 13 residues. CDR3 coding DNA: TGCAGCGTTGATCTTAAGGACGACTATGGCTACACCTTC. Translating it yields CSVDLKDDYGYTF.

V and J are TRBV12-3 or TRBV12-4 and TRBJ1-4; tentative D call: TRBD1 (5 bases). The length of the CDR3 is 14 residues. V lost 3 bases and J lost 8, with 13 bases in between. CDR3 region: CASSFRREGEKLFF. The CDR3 coding sequence is TGTGCCAGCAGTTTCCGCAGGGAAGGCGAAAAACTGTTTTTT.

This clonotype was observed at least ten times. A much larger clonotype is one base distant, so this may be a read error. The CDR3 reads CASSFTAYEQCF. CDR3 nucleotide sequence: TGTGCCAGCAGTTTTACAGCCTACGAGCAGTGCTTC. V usage is TRBV28 and J usage is TRBJ2-7; D is uncertain. This CDR3 comprises 12 residues. Germline CDR1 reads MDHEN; CDR2 reads SYDVKM.

The chain links TRBV7-9 to TRBJ2-3; 10 bases align to TRBD2. With V trimmed by 0 bases and J by 2 bases, 2 bases remained unmatched. Germline lookup yields CDR1 SEHNR and CDR2 FQNEAQ (reference sequence). CDR3 length: 16 amino acids. The CDR3 DNA reads TGTGCCAGCAGCTTAGCAGCGGGGGGGGACACAGATACGCAGTATTTT. It yields the protein CASSLAAGGDTDTQYF.

The chain is built from TRBV20-1 and TRBJ1-1; the D gene is possibly TRBD1 (5 bases). CDR3 length equals 13 residues. CDR1 is DFQATT and CDR2 is SNEGSKA in the germline V gene (reference sequence). Trimming pared 3 bases from V and 1 base from J, leaving 9 bases between. Here the CDR3 reads CSASRQPNTEAFF. For the CDR3, the DNA is TGCAGTGCTAGTAGACAGCCGAACACTGAAGCTTTCTTT.

For this clonotype: One junction end disagrees with the germline gene, perhaps due to a read error. The chain employs TRBV11-2 and TRBJ2-2, with D maybe TRBD2 (6 bases). The CDR3 runs 16 residues. Germline CDR1 SGHAT, CDR2 FQNNGV. As DNA, the CDR3 is TGTGCCAGCAGCTTCCGGCGGGTGGCGGGATCCGGGAAGCTGTTTTTT. This codes for CASSFRRVAGSGKLFF. Full variable domain (rest looked up from reference TRBV11-2 and TRBJ2-2): EAGVAQSPRYKIIEKRQSVAFWCNPISGHATLYWYQQILGQGPKLLIQFQNNGVVDDSQLPKDRFSAERLKGVDSTLKIQPAKLEDSAVYLCASSFRRVAGSGKLFFGEGSRLTVL.

CDR3 nucleotides: TGCAGCGTTGAAGATCGAACCTACGAGCAGTACTTC. It translates to CSVEDRTYEQYF. The rearrangement joins TRBV29-1 to TRBJ2-7; D uncertain. In germline, CDR1 is SQVTM, CDR2 ANQGSEA. The germline V and J ends were trimmed by 0 bases and 2 bases, with 5 bases remaining between them. CDR3 length: 12 amino acids.

A single count supports this clonotype. This may arise from a read error, as a much more abundant clone is one base away. The chain is built from TRBV29-1 and TRBJ2-5; D is ambiguous. The V gene's germline CDR1 is SQVTM and CDR2 ANQGSEA. This CDR3 has 14 residues. V lost 1 base and J 7 bases, leaving 16 bases between the germline ends. CDR3 sequence reads: CSVEGAVGKVTQYF. The CDR3 DNA sequence: TGCAGCGTTGAAGGGGCAGTGGGTAAAGTGACCCAGTACTTC. Looking up the rest from reference TRBV29-1 and TRBJ2-5 gives the full variable domain: SAVISQKPSRDICQRGTSLTIQCQVDSQVTMMFWYRQQPGQSLTLIATANQGSEATYESGFVIDKFPISRPNLTFSTLTVSNMSPEDSSIYLCSVEGAVGKVTQYFGPGTRLLVL.

The V gene is TRBV6-1, the J gene TRBJ2-7; D call uncertain. The CDR3 is 14 residues long. Trimming cost V 1 base and J 7 bases, with 14 bases left between them. In germline, CDR1 is MNHNS, CDR2 SASEGT. The CDR3 DNA is TGTGCCAGCAGTGAAGAGCCAGATCCCCTTGAGCAGTACTTC. Translation gives CASSEEPDPLEQYF.

The V and J genes are TRBV5-6 and TRBJ2-1; TRBD2 agrees at 12 bases. The V gene's germline CDR1 is SGHDT and CDR2 YYEEEE. The CDR3 loop spans 15 amino acids. Trimming at V came to 4 bases and at J to 7 bases, leaving 6 bases not matched to a gene. CDR3 in amino acids: CASSRWTSGVNEQFF. The CDR3, as DNA: TGTGCCAGCAGCAGATGGACTAGCGGGGTGAATGAGCAGTTCTTC.

Details on this clonotype: Germline and junction disagree at one end, which may indicate a read error. CDR3 in amino acids: CTSGLACLDRGYEQYF. CDR3 DNA sequence: TGTACCAGCGGCTTAGCGTGTCTAGACAGGGGGTACGAGCAGTACTTC. The chain combines TRBV11-1 with TRBJ2-7, with TRBD1 identical over 9 bases. The CDR3 has 16 amino acids. From germline, CDR1 is SGHAT and CDR2 FQDESV (reference sequence).

The genes are TRBV12-3 or TRBV12-4 and TRBJ2-1, with 9 positions matching TRBD2. Trimming took 11 bases from V and 4 from J; bases not matched to a gene: 9. The CDR3 is 14 amino acids. CDR3 sequence (DNA): TGTGCCTCCCACCGCGGGAGGGTATACAATGAGCAGTTCTTC. Its protein is CASHRGRVYNEQFF.